One and the same sample provided the 2 T cell receptor beta chains below, sequenced in a study of patients and donors after allogeneic stem cell transplantation. TCRdb used MiXCR to reprocess the RT-PCR reads, holding one entry per CDR3 protein. The table lists about 200,000 distinct CDR3 sequences, 38% of them singletons. The sample comprised blood, either unsorted or a sorted T cell fraction (not recorded which). Every receptor here comes from a human donor who was either an allogeneic HSCT recipient or a stem cell or donor lymphocyte infusion donor (not recorded which). It is not recorded whose cells these are; they may come from a transplant donor.

The table lists this clonotype with a few counts. The chain has TRBV4-2 and TRBJ1-5; TRBD1 is a possible D gene (6 bases). V dropped 0 bases and J dropped 2 bases, with 20 bases sitting between them. Looked up from germline, CDR1 is LGHNA and CDR2 is YNFKEQ. The CDR3 extends over 19 amino acids. CDR3 loop: CASSQDSLTASGGNQPQHF. The CDR3 coding sequence is TGTGCCAGCAGCCAAGATTCCCTGACAGCATCAGGGGGCAATCAGCCCCAGCATTTT.

This chain uses TRBV20-1 with TRBJ2-1; TRBD1 aligns across 7 bases. With V trimmed by 8 bases and J by 4 bases, 14 bases remained unmatched. CDR1 is DFQATT, CDR2 SNEGSKA, per germline (reference sequence). The length of the CDR3 is 15 residues. In DNA form, the CDR3 reads TGCAGTCAAATACCGTCAAACAGGGGTTACAATGAGCAGTTCTTC. Translating gives CSQIPSNRGYNEQFF.